Listed below are T cell receptor beta chains from one sample, sequenced in a study of cytomegalovirus exposure and HLA in healthy donors. The protocol was immunoSEQ multiplex PCR, while the TCRdb copy is restricted to in-frame clones and leaves out a portion. The table records some 200,000 clones, 77% of them present only once. The sample comprised PBMCs. The source of these receptors is a woman aged 60-70 years in good health and CMV-seropositive. Both conserved end residues are part of each CDR3. D genes are given only for firm matches. Clone size, where shown, is once, few, many, or a class for clones that have expanded.

clone_size: NA; j_call: TRBJ2-5; v_call: TRBV5-1; d_call: TRBD1; cdr3_aa: CASSLEGAETQYF; cdr3_nt: TGCGCCAGCAGCTTGGAGGGGGCGGAGACCCAGTACTTC
clone_size: NA; j_call: TRBJ1-5; v_call: TRBV6-1; d_call: TRBD1; cdr3_aa: CASSENRGDQPQHF; cdr3_nt: TGTGCCAGCAGTGAGAACAGGGGGGATCAGCCCCAGCATTTT
clone_size: NA; j_call: TRBJ1-4; v_call: TRBV2; d_call: TRBD1; cdr3_aa: CASRAGGEKLFF; cdr3_nt: TGTGCCAGCAGGGCAGGGGGAGAAAAACTGTTTTTT
clone_size: NA; j_call: TRBJ2-7; v_call: TRBV2; d_call: TRBD2; cdr3_aa: CASSPTSGGFYEQYF; cdr3_nt: TGTGCCAGCAGTCCGACTAGCGGGGGATTCTACGAGCAGTACTTC
clone_size: NA; j_call: TRBJ2-3; v_call: TRBV21-1; d_call: NA; cdr3_aa: CASSKARGSADTQYF; cdr3_nt: TGTGCCAGCAGCAAAGCGCGCGGGAGTGCAGATACGCAGTATTTT
clone_size: NA; j_call: TRBJ2-3; v_call: TRBV5-8; d_call: NA; cdr3_aa: CASRPRVSSPDTQYF; cdr3_nt: TGTGCCAGCAGGCCTCGGGTCTCCTCCCCAGATACGCAGTATTTT
clone_size: NA; j_call: TRBJ2-1; v_call: TRBV18; d_call: TRBD2; cdr3_aa: CASSPLSSGGADEQFF; cdr3_nt: TGTGCCAGCTCACCACTGTCTAGCGGGGGGGCGGATGAGCAGTTCTTC
clone_size: NA; j_call: TRBJ1-2; v_call: TRBV18; d_call: NA; cdr3_aa: CASSLQDNYGYTF; cdr3_nt: TGTGCCAGCTCATTACAAGATAACTATGGCTACACCTTC
clone_size: NA; j_call: TRBJ1-6; v_call: TRBV6-6; d_call: TRBD1; cdr3_aa: CASSYSDRADSPLHF; cdr3_nt: TGTGCCAGCAGTTACTCAGACAGGGCTGATTCACCCCTCCACTTT
clone_size: few; j_call: TRBJ1-4; v_call: TRBV25-1; d_call: TRBD1; cdr3_aa: CASSVSGTGNEKLFF; cdr3_nt: TGTGCCAGCAGTGTCTCCGGGACAGGGAATGAAAAACTGTTTTTT
clone_size: NA; j_call: TRBJ2-7; v_call: TRBV5-1; d_call: TRBD2; cdr3_aa: CASSLTSGNDEQYF; cdr3_nt: TGCGCCAGCAGCTTGACTAGCGGGAACGACGAGCAGTACTTC
clone_size: NA; j_call: TRBJ1-3; v_call: TRBV30; d_call: NA; cdr3_aa: CAWSLPGNILTRTIYF; cdr3_nt: TGTGCCTGGAGTCTCCCGGGAAACATTCTGACGCGGACCATATATTTT
clone_size: NA; j_call: TRBJ1-6; v_call: TRBV11-2; d_call: NA; cdr3_aa: CASSAGLSPLHF; cdr3_nt: TGTGCCAGCAGCGCAGGGTTATCACCCCTCCACTTT
clone_size: NA; j_call: TRBJ2-7; v_call: TRBV2; d_call: NA; cdr3_aa: CASSQGLDYEQYF; cdr3_nt: TGTGCCAGCAGCCAAGGCCTGGACTACGAGCAGTACTTC
clone_size: NA; j_call: TRBJ2-3; v_call: TRBV7-3; d_call: TRBD2; cdr3_aa: CASSSGLAGGTDTQYF; cdr3_nt: TGTGCCAGCAGCTCGGGACTAGCGGGGGGCACAGATACGCAGTATTTT
clone_size: NA; j_call: TRBJ1-1; v_call: TRBV28; d_call: NA; cdr3_aa: CASNSISTGHTEAFF; cdr3_nt: TGTGCCAGCAACTCCATATCCACAGGTCACACTGAAGCTTTCTTT
clone_size: NA; j_call: TRBJ1-5; v_call: TRBV19; d_call: NA; cdr3_aa: CASSIEGRRSTAVQPQHF; cdr3_nt: TGTGCCAGTAGTATAGAGGGGAGACGGTCAACTGCAGTCCAGCCCCAGCATTTT
clone_size: NA; j_call: TRBJ1-2; v_call: TRBV5-1; d_call: TRBD1; cdr3_aa: CASSSQPGQGALGYTF; cdr3_nt: TGCGCCAGCAGCTCGCAACCGGGACAGGGGGCGTTAGGCTACACCTTC
clone_size: NA; j_call: TRBJ1-1; v_call: TRBV14; d_call: NA; cdr3_aa: CASSQLFQGEAFF; cdr3_nt: TGTGCCAGCAGCCAATTATTCCAGGGTGAAGCTTTCTTT
clone_size: NA; j_call: TRBJ1-1; v_call: TRBV6-6; d_call: NA; cdr3_aa: CASSPRGNTEAFF; cdr3_nt: TGTGCCAGCAGTCCTCGGGGGAACACTGAAGCTTTCTTT
clone_size: once; j_call: TRBJ2-3; v_call: TRBV5-1; d_call: NA; cdr3_aa: CASSLNFNTDTQYF; cdr3_nt: TGCGCCAGCAGCTTGAATTTTAACACAGATACGCAGTATTTT
clone_size: once; j_call: TRBJ2-7; v_call: TRBV19; d_call: TRBD1; cdr3_aa: CASSGGQGVIYEQYF; cdr3_nt: TGTGCCAGTAGTGGGGGACAGGGGGTCATCTACGAGCAGTACTTC
clone_size: NA; j_call: TRBJ2-5; v_call: TRBV6-5; d_call: NA; cdr3_aa: CASSFFYREQETQYF; cdr3_nt: TGTGCCAGCTCGTTCTTTTACCGGGAGCAAGAGACCCAGTACTTC
clone_size: NA; j_call: TRBJ1-5; v_call: TRBV2; d_call: NA; cdr3_aa: CASSELGTLNQPQHF; cdr3_nt: TGTGCCAGCAGTGAATTGGGGACACTAAATCAGCCCCAGCATTTT
clone_size: NA; j_call: TRBJ2-2; v_call: TRBV4-2; d_call: TRBD2; cdr3_aa: CASSLKGTSGASNTGELFF; cdr3_nt: TGTGCCAGCAGCCTCAAGGGGACTAGCGGGGCGTCGAACACCGGGGAGCTGTTTTTT
clone_size: NA; j_call: TRBJ2-5; v_call: TRBV11-1; d_call: NA; cdr3_aa: CASSHLLGSRETQYF; cdr3_nt: TGTGCCAGCAGCCACCTTCTCGGTAGTCGAGAGACCCAGTACTTC
clone_size: NA; j_call: TRBJ2-7; v_call: TRBV5-1; d_call: NA; cdr3_aa: CASSPGGSGGYEQYF; cdr3_nt: TGCGCCAGCAGCCCCGGGGGTAGCGGAGGCTACGAGCAGTACTTC
clone_size: once; j_call: TRBJ2-5; v_call: TRBV7-2; d_call: NA; cdr3_aa: CASTQGGKQETQYF; cdr3_nt: TGTGCCAGCACCCAGGGGGGTAAACAAGAGACCCAGTACTTC
clone_size: few; j_call: TRBJ2-2; v_call: TRBV19; d_call: TRBD2; cdr3_aa: CASSITGGTGELFF; cdr3_nt: TGTGCCAGTAGTATAACGGGGGGGACCGGGGAGCTGTTTTTT
clone_size: once; j_call: TRBJ1-2; v_call: TRBV28; d_call: NA; cdr3_aa: CASSLNYGYTF; cdr3_nt: TGTGCCAGCAGCCTAAACTATGGCTACACCTTC
clone_size: NA; j_call: TRBJ2-7; v_call: TRBV7-2; d_call: NA; cdr3_aa: CASSTGHQREQYF; cdr3_nt: TGTGCCAGCAGCACGGGACACCAAAGAGAGCAGTACTTC
clone_size: few; j_call: TRBJ2-5; v_call: TRBV5-4; d_call: NA; cdr3_aa: CASSFLSSETQYF; cdr3_nt: TGTGCCAGCAGCTTTCTGTCGTCGGAGACCCAGTACTTC
clone_size: NA; j_call: TRBJ2-3; v_call: TRBV7-2; d_call: NA; cdr3_aa: CASSLAGAIADTQYF; cdr3_nt: TGTGCCAGCAGCTTGGCGGGCGCCATTGCAGATACGCAGTATTTT
clone_size: NA; j_call: TRBJ2-7; v_call: TRBV19; d_call: TRBD2; cdr3_aa: CASSIPLGLGWIGGQYF; cdr3_nt: TGTGCCAGTAGTATTCCCCTTGGACTAGGGTGGATTGGGGGGCAGTACTTC
clone_size: NA; j_call: TRBJ1-1; v_call: TRBV5-3; d_call: TRBD1; cdr3_aa: CARSLVSGGDQTEAFF; cdr3_nt: TGTGCCAGAAGCTTGGTTTCAGGGGGCGATCAAACTGAAGCTTTCTTT
clone_size: NA; j_call: TRBJ2-5; v_call: TRBV4-1; d_call: TRBD1; cdr3_aa: CASSQTRTGNWETQYF; cdr3_nt: TGCGCCAGCAGCCAGACGAGGACAGGCAACTGGGAGACCCAGTACTTC
clone_size: few; j_call: TRBJ2-7; v_call: TRBV7-2; d_call: NA; cdr3_aa: CASSPQGLSSYEQYF; cdr3_nt: TGTGCCAGCAGCCCCCAGGGTCTTAGCTCCTACGAGCAGTACTTC
clone_size: NA; j_call: TRBJ1-6; v_call: TRBV2; d_call: NA; cdr3_aa: CASSGQGSYNSPLHF; cdr3_nt: TGTGCCAGCAGTGGACAAGGCTCCTATAATTCACCCCTCCACTTT
clone_size: NA; j_call: TRBJ2-1; v_call: TRBV14; d_call: NA; cdr3_aa: CASSPTGLRSYNEQFF; cdr3_nt: TGTGCCAGCAGCCCCACAGGTCTTCGCTCCTACAATGAGCAGTTCTTC
clone_size: NA; j_call: TRBJ1-6; v_call: TRBV5-1; d_call: TRBD1; cdr3_aa: CASSLSRQGDNSPLHF; cdr3_nt: TGCGCCAGCAGCTTGTCGCGACAGGGGGATAATTCACCCCTCCACTTT
clone_size: once; j_call: TRBJ1-2; v_call: TRBV28; d_call: NA; cdr3_aa: CASLSTDYGYTF; cdr3_nt: TGTGCCAGCCTATCGACAGATTATGGCTACACCTTC
clone_size: NA; j_call: TRBJ2-7; v_call: TRBV4-2; d_call: NA; cdr3_aa: CASSQDVGGSPREQYF; cdr3_nt: TGTGCCAGCAGCCAAGATGTAGGGGGTTCCCCCCGCGAGCAGTACTTC
clone_size: few; j_call: TRBJ1-1; v_call: TRBV10-3; d_call: TRBD1; cdr3_aa: CAISGSGTGQGSFSFF; cdr3_nt: TGTGCCATCAGTGGTTCGGGGACGGGACAGGGGTCATTTTCTTTCTTT
clone_size: NA; j_call: TRBJ2-2; v_call: TRBV5-1; d_call: TRBD2; cdr3_aa: CASGPSGTINTGELFF; cdr3_nt: TGCGCCAGCGGACCGTCAGGGACTATAAACACCGGGGAGCTGTTTTTT
clone_size: NA; j_call: TRBJ2-7; v_call: TRBV5-1; d_call: NA; cdr3_aa: CASSTPVSYEQYF; cdr3_nt: TGCGCCAGCAGTACGCCGGTGTCCTACGAGCAGTACTTC
clone_size: NA; j_call: TRBJ1-6; v_call: TRBV7-8; d_call: NA; cdr3_aa: CASSLARGNYNSPLHF; cdr3_nt: TGTGCCAGCAGCTTAGCTAGAGGGAACTATAATTCACCCCTCCACTTT
clone_size: NA; j_call: TRBJ1-1; v_call: TRBV5-4; d_call: NA; cdr3_aa: CASSVDRNTEAFF; cdr3_nt: TGTGCCAGCAGCGTAGACAGGAACACTGAAGCTTTCTTT
clone_size: NA; j_call: TRBJ2-2; v_call: TRBV10-2; d_call: TRBD2; cdr3_aa: CASTAGLAGAGELFF; cdr3_nt: TGCGCCAGCACCGCGGGACTAGCGGGAGCGGGGGAGCTGTTTTTT